What follows are 10 T cell receptor beta chains derived from one specimen sequenced in a study of shared clonotypes between healthy human individuals (dated by TCRdb to 2019 to 2021). Libraries were prepared through the immunoSEQ multiplex PCR assay. Sourced from immuneACCESS, this table was stored by TCRdb with only in-frame sequences that have V and J called. A share of the clones is absent; for the studies checked, an unresolved V gene accounts for under half, and the remainder has no known explanation. This sample has approximately 1.5 million clones in its table, and about 98.5% of those were observed once. In total, the top ten clones hold 0.36% of the sample. Sequenced input: naive CD4+ T cells sorted from blood. The meaning of the sample's cell subset or site label: CD45RA+ positively selected. The receptors derive from a man younger than 40 in good health.

The chain joins TRBV7-6 to TRBJ1-1; 8 bases are a match to TRBD1. V was pared by 0 bases and J by 4 bases, with 10 bases of the junction left unmatched. The CDR3 is made up of 17 amino acids. From germline, CDR1 is SGHVS and CDR2 FNYEAQ. CDR3 DNA sequence: TGTGCCAGCAGCTTAGCGATCGGACAGGGATTCCCCACTGAAGCTTTCTTT. It encodes CASSLAIGQGFPTEAFF.

The chain combines TRBV6-6 with TRBJ1-1; tentative D call: TRBD1 (6 bases). This CDR3 region has 14 residues. V gave up 5 bases and J gave up 3 bases, with 13 bases separating them. Germline CDR1 reads MNHNY; CDR2 reads SVGAGI (reference sequence). CDR3 bases: TGTGCCAGCAGTCTACAGGGTATAGACACTGAAGCTTTCTTT. Protein: CASSLQGIDTEAFF.

This chain's CDR3 is CASAGQGYNEQFF. CDR3 coding DNA: TGTGCCAGCGCGGGACAGGGTTACAATGAGCAGTTCTTC. J is TRBJ2-1 and V is TRBV6-6; 9 nucleotides line up with TRBD1. Germline lookup yields CDR1 MNHNY and CDR2 SVGAGI (reference sequence). Losses at the gene ends were 8 bases for V and 4 bases for J; bases not matched to a gene: 3. This CDR3 region has 13 residues.

The genes are TRBV7-8 and TRBJ1-2; D unresolved. Germline V lookup: CDR1 SGHVS, CDR2 FQNEAQ. This CDR3 has 16 residues. The V gene lost 5 bases and the J gene lost 4 bases, with 20 bases spanning the gap. As DNA, the CDR3 is TGTGCCAGCAGCGAGAGGACGGAAACATCGGCCTATGGCTACACCTTC. Its translation is CASSERTETSAYGYTF.

As DNA, the CDR3 is TGTGCCAGCTCACCAAACTCCCAGGTCTGGACCTCCTACGAGCAGTACTTC. Residues: CASSPNSQVWTSYEQYF. V is TRBV18 and J is TRBJ2-7; the D is unclear. V lost 2 bases and J 0 bases, leaving 17 bases between the germline ends. CDR1 and CDR2 from the germline V gene are KGHSH and LQKENI. This CDR3 comprises 17 residues.

The J gene is TRBJ2-1, the V gene TRBV28; 9 nucleotides agree with TRBD2. The trim removed 2 bases at V and 14 bases at J, leaving 4 bases unmatched. CDR1 MDHEN and CDR2 SYDVKM come from the germline V gene. CDR3 size: 12 residues. The CDR3 loop reads CASSLMREGEFF. The CDR3 DNA reads as TGTGCCAGCAGTTTAATGCGGGAGGGTGAGTTCTTC.

CDR3 residues: CASSHLAAGELFF. In DNA form, the CDR3 reads TGCGCCAGCAGCCATTTAGCGGCCGGGGAGCTGTTTTTT. The genes are TRBV4-3 and TRBJ2-2; D perhaps matches TRBD2 (6 bases). Trimming stripped 3 bases from V and 6 bases from J, with 8 bases between. Germline values: CDR1 LGHNA, CDR2 YSLEER. The CDR3 is made up of 13 amino acids.

The chain joins TRBV6-6 to TRBJ1-3, with D perhaps TRBD1 (5 bases). Germline CDR1 is MNHNY and CDR2 is SVGAGI (reference sequence). V lost 8 bases, J lost 3 bases, and 14 bases lay in between. The CDR3 length is 14 residues. This CDR3 is CASFPGTHGNTIYF. In nucleotides, the CDR3 is TGTGCCAGCTTCCCGGGGACCCATGGAAACACCATATATTTT.

The rearrangement links TRBV30 to TRBJ1-5; D not certain. V was trimmed by 0 bases and J by 3 bases, leaving 12 bases between them. CDR3 length equals 15 residues. CDR1 is GTSNPN and CDR2 is SVGIG in the germline V gene (reference sequence). The CDR3 sequence: CAWSVRGGVNQPQHF. The CDR3, as DNA: TGTGCCTGGAGTGTCCGAGGAGGAGTCAATCAGCCCCAGCATTTT. Combining the CDR3 with reference TRBV30 and TRBJ1-5 gives the whole variable domain SQTIHQWPATLVQPVGSPLSLECTVEGTSNPNLYWYRQAAGRGLQLLFYSVGIGQISSEVPQNLSASRPQDRQFILSSKKLLLSDSGFYLCAWSVRGGVNQPQHFGDGTRLSIL.

CDR3: CASSQLRISSSMSSGNTIYF. CDR3 nucleotides: TGTGCCAGCTCACAACTCAGGATCAGTTCCTCCATGAGCTCTGGAAACACCATATATTTT. The gene calls are TRBV18 and TRBJ1-3; no reliable D call. The CDR3 extends over 20 amino acids. Per germline, CDR1 KGHSH and CDR2 LQKENI. V lost 4 bases and J 0 bases, leaving 25 bases between the germline ends.